Below, 14 T cell receptor beta chains from the same sample are listed, as sequenced in a study of identical twins. TCRdb redid the calling of the 5' RACE reads with MiXCR, one entry per CDR3 protein. Of fewer than 650,000 distinct CDR3 sequences listed, more than 9% are singletons. These data were also filed under a second study, of yellow fever vaccine responses in identical twins.

Source material: PBMCs. These receptors were taken from a woman under 30 in good health.

This clonotype was seen many times. This sequence joins TRBV7-2 and TRBJ2-7, with 10 bases aligning to TRBD2. Per germline, CDR1 SGHTA and CDR2 FQGNSA. This CDR3 region has 16 residues. Trimming at V came to 3 bases and at J to 3 bases, leaving 8 bases not matched to a gene. This chain's CDR3 is CASSLLASGSYYEQYF. The CDR3 nucleotides read TGTGCCAGCAGCTTGTTGGCTAGCGGGAGTTACTACGAGCAGTACTTC.

The CDR3 protein is CSASLGQKKETQYF. For the CDR3, the DNA is TGCAGTGCTAGCCTGGGACAGAAGAAAGAGACCCAGTACTTC. V is TRBV20-1 and J is TRBJ2-5, with TRBD1 identical over 7 bases. This CDR3 has 14 amino acids. Germline CDR1 is DFQATT and CDR2 is SNEGSKA (reference sequence). With 3 bases clipped from V and 3 bases from J, the junction kept 7 bases outside the gene matches.

The genes are TRBV7-3 and TRBJ2-1; 12 bases agree with TRBD2. Germline-derived CDR1 and CDR2 are SGHTA and FQGTGA. Germline trimming cut 4 bases from V and 9 bases from J; bases unmatched to any gene: 7. This CDR3 is built from 15 residues. The CDR3 coding sequence is TGTGCCAGCAGCTCTAGCGGGGGGGGCCCCAGTGAGCAGTTCTTC. Its protein product is CASSSSGGGPSEQFF. Drawing the rest from reference TRBV7-3 and TRBJ2-1, the complete variable domain is GAGVSQTPSNKVTEKGKYVELRCDPISGHTALYWYRQSLGQGPEFLIYFQGTGAADDSGLPNDRFFAVRPEGSVSTLKIQRTERGDSAVYLCASSSSGGGPSEQFFGPGTRLTVL.

This clonotype appeared a few times. The chain couples TRBV2 to TRBJ2-7; D might be TRBD1 (5 bases). V was trimmed by 3 bases and J by 7 bases, leaving 13 bases between them. Germline CDR1 reads SNHLY; CDR2 reads FYNNEI. There are 13 residues in the CDR3. CDR3 nucleotide sequence: TGTGCCAGCAGTGAGACTGACAGTTTAGAGCAGTACTTC. Its protein is CASSETDSLEQYF.

This sequence joins TRBV5-6 and TRBJ2-3, with D maybe TRBD1 (6 bases). V lost 4 bases, J lost 5 bases, and 11 bases lay in between. CDR1 SGHDT and CDR2 YYEEEE come from the germline V gene. The CDR3 consists of 13 residues. The CDR3 region has the DNA TGTGCCAGCAGCATCGGGACATTAGATACGCAGTATTTT. Translated: CASSIGTLDTQYF.

At least ten counts were recorded for this clonotype. This chain connects TRBV5-1 to TRBJ2-3, with 7 nucleotides matching TRBD2. Trimming cost V 0 bases and J 2 bases; bases outside gene matches: 6. Germline-derived CDR1 and CDR2 are SGHRS and YFSETQ. This CDR3 spans 16 amino acids. The CDR3 spells CASSLEASGTTDTQYF. CDR3 in DNA: TGCGCCAGCAGCTTGGAGGCTAGCGGAACCACAGATACGCAGTATTTT.

This clonotype occurred a few times. This chain joins TRBV4-3 and TRBJ2-2; D perhaps matches TRBD1 (6 bases). Trimming left V 2 bases short and J 1 base short, with 8 bases between. In germline, CDR1 is LGHNA, CDR2 YSLEER. CDR3 size: 15 residues. In nucleotides, the CDR3 is TGCGCCAGCAGCCAACCGGGACAGAACACCGGGGAGCTGTTTTTT. It encodes CASSQPGQNTGELFF.

The rearrangement links TRBV29-1 to TRBJ2-2, with 7 bases identical to TRBD2. CDR1 is SQVTM, CDR2 ANQGSEA, per germline. The CDR3 spans 13 residues. V dropped 3 bases and J dropped 7; count of bases not matched to a gene: 5. The CDR3 spells CSVERGSFGELFF. CDR3 nucleotide sequence: TGCAGCGTTGAGCGCGGGAGCTTCGGGGAGCTGTTTTTT.

The J gene is TRBJ2-1, the V gene TRBV7-8; 8 bases are shared with TRBD2. The V and J ends lost 0 bases and 4 bases, in that order; junction bases with no gene match: 8. The CDR3 consists of 17 residues. The germline CDR1 and CDR2 sequences are SGHVS and FQNEAQ. As DNA, the CDR3 is TGTGCCAGCAGCTTAGCGGAGGGACTAGGAAATTACAATGAGCAGTTCTTC. This codes for CASSLAEGLGNYNEQFF.

A few counts support this clonotype. CDR3 region: CASSYLQGDYEQYF. CDR3 sequence (DNA): TGTGCCAGCAGCTACCTACAGGGTGACTACGAGCAGTACTTC. The V and J genes are TRBV11-2 and TRBJ2-7, with a possible D match to TRBD1 (6 bases). The CDR3 has 14 residues. V gave up 4 bases and J gave up 3 bases, with 13 bases separating them. Germline V gene lookup returns CDR1 SGHAT and CDR2 FQNNGV.

The V call is TRBV7-2, the J call TRBJ2-3; D uncertain. Germline CDR1 is SGHTA and CDR2 is FQGNSA. Trimming removed 2 bases from V and 0 bases from J, with 12 bases in between. The CDR3 spans 16 residues. The CDR3 region is CASSLRALKSTDTQYF. Here the CDR3 DNA reads TGTGCCAGCAGCTTAAGAGCGTTGAAAAGCACAGATACGCAGTATTTT. Complete variable domain (other parts from reference TRBV7-2 and TRBJ2-3): GAGVSQSPSNKVTEKGKDVELRCDPISGHTALYWYRQSLGQGLEFLIYFQGNSAPDKSGLPSDRFSAERTGGSVSTLTIQRTQQEDSAVYLCASSLRALKSTDTQYFGPGTRLTVL.

This clonotype was recorded a few times. V usage is TRBV27 and J usage is TRBJ2-3; D not certain. This CDR3 region has 13 residues. CDR1 MNHEY and CDR2 SMNVEV come from the germline V gene (reference sequence). V lost 5 bases and J 0 bases, leaving 6 bases between the germline ends. In nucleotides, the CDR3 is TGTGCCAGCAGTGGATGGAGCACAGATACGCAGTATTTT. This codes for CASSGWSTDTQYF.

This clonotype was seen ten or more times. The chain combines TRBV19 with TRBJ2-4; no clear D. V lost 6 bases and J 7 bases, leaving 10 bases between the germline ends. Per the germline V gene, CDR1 is LNHDA and CDR2 is SQIVND (reference sequence). CDR3 size: 12 residues. As DNA, the CDR3 is TGTGCCAGTAGAGACCCGGGTAACATTCAGTACTTC. Translation: CASRDPGNIQYF.

This chain links TRBV7-8 with TRBJ2-6; D possibly corresponds to TRBD1 (6 bases). Trimming took off 6 bases at V and 2 bases at J, with 14 bases between the two ends. Per the germline V gene, CDR1 is SGHVS and CDR2 is FQNEAQ. CDR3 size: 16 residues. CDR3 region: CASSHNRAAGANVLTF. The CDR3 nucleotides are TGTGCCAGCAGTCATAACAGGGCTGCTGGGGCCAACGTCCTGACTTTC.